This is a list of T cell receptor beta chains from one sample in a study of cytomegalovirus exposure and HLA in healthy donors. Assay: immunoSEQ multiplex PCR; the TCRdb copy retains only in-frame clones and omits some. The sample gives 200,000 to 250,000 clones, about 80% of which show up once; around 1.8% is in the top ten. Sequencing was performed on PBMCs. The receptors come from a man between 18 and 35 years old in good health and CMV-seronegative. Each CDR3 is given with its conserved first and last residue. A D gene is named only where the DNA matches it firmly. Clone size is stated in some rows and not others, as once, few, many or a class when expanded.

V	size	length	J	D	CDR3	DNA
TRBV2	few	14	TRBJ1-2	TRBD1	CASSERGQGDGYTF	TGTGCCAGCAGTGAACGGGGACAGGGAGATGGCTACACCTTC
TRBV28	-	15	TRBJ1-2	-	CASSSSRGLGYGYTF	-
TRBV11-3	-	13	TRBJ2-5	-	CASSLQGSETQYF	TGTGCCAGCAGCTTACAGGGATCCGAGACCCAGTACTTC
TRBV18	-	15	TRBJ1-3	-	CASSPMGATGNTIYF	TGTGCCAGCTCACCGATGGGGGCTACTGGAAACACCATATATTTT
TRBV7-3	-	12	TRBJ1-2	-	CASNAGYYGYTF	TGTGCCAGCAACGCCGGGTACTATGGCTACACCTTC
TRBV28	-	15	TRBJ2-3	TRBD2	CASRGSGRGTDTQYF	TGTGCCAGCAGAGGATCTGGGAGGGGCACAGATACGCAGTATTTT
TRBV4-2	-	16	TRBJ2-2	TRBD1	CASSQDPGTETGELFF	TGTGCCAGCAGCCAAGACCCCGGGACAGAAACCGGGGAGCTGTTTTTT
TRBV5-1	-	14	TRBJ2-5	TRBD1	CASSSGTDQETQYF	TGCGCCAGCAGCTCCGGGACAGATCAAGAGACCCAGTACTTC
TRBV6-5	-	12	TRBJ1-1	-	CASGQLNTEAFF	TGTGCCAGCGGGCAATTGAACACTGAAGCTTTCTTT
TRBV9	few	14	TRBJ2-5	TRBD2	CASSAFPSGETQYF	TGTGCCAGCAGCGCTTTCCCTAGCGGAGAGACCCAGTACTTC
TRBV5-1	-	16	TRBJ2-1	TRBD2	CASSLAASGGYNEQFF	TGCGCCAGCAGCTTGGCCGCTAGCGGGGGCTACAATGAGCAGTTCTTC
TRBV28	-	15	TRBJ2-1	-	CASSALAGGYNEQFF	TGTGCCAGCAGTGCCTTGGCGGGTGGTTACAATGAGCAGTTCTTC
TRBV6-5	-	13	TRBJ2-7	-	CASSPEQDSPQYF	TGTGCCAGCAGCCCCGAACAGGATTCCCCTCAGTACTTC
TRBV19	-	13	TRBJ1-5	-	CASGLGSNQPQHF	TGTGCCAGTGGGCTTGGCAGTAATCAGCCCCAGCATTTT
TRBV28	-	14	TRBJ2-7	TRBD1	CASSLTGLIGEQYF	TGTGCCAGCAGTTTGACAGGGTTGATCGGTGAGCAGTACTTC
TRBV7-2	-	14	TRBJ2-5	TRBD1	CASKEQGAVETQYF	TGTGCCAGCAAGGAACAGGGGGCGGTGGAGACCCAGTACTTC
TRBV18	-	15	TRBJ2-1	TRBD1	CASSRDSRSKNEQFF	TGTGCCAGCTCACGGGACAGCCGGTCTAAGAATGAGCAGTTCTTC
TRBV9	few	17	TRBJ1-4	-	CASSVAPQGVTNEKLFF	TGTGCCAGCAGCGTAGCCCCACAGGGTGTCACTAATGAAAAACTGTTTTTT
TRBV30	few	16	TRBJ1-5	-	CAWSLPGPGGNQPQHF	TGTGCCTGGAGTCTCCCGGGGCCGGGGGGCAATCAGCCCCAGCATTTT